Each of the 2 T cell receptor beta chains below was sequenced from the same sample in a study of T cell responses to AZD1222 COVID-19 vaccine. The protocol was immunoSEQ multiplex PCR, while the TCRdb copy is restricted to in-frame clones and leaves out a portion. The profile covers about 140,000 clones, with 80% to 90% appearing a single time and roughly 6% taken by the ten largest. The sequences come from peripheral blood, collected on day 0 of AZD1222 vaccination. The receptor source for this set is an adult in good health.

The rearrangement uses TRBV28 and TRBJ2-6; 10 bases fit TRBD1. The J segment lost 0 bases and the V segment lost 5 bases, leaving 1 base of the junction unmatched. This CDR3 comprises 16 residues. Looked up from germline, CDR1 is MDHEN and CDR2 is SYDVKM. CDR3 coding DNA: TGTGCCAGCAGTGGGACAGGGGACTCTGGGGCCAACGTCCTGACTTTC. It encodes CASSGTGDSGANVLTF.

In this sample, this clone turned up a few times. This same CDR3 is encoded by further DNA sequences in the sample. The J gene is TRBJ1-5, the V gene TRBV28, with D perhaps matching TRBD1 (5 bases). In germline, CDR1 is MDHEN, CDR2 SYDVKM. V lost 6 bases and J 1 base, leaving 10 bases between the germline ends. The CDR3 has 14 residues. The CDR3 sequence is CASSLGGSNQPQHF. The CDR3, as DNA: TGTGCCAGCAGCCTGGGGGGGAGCAATCAGCCCCAGCATTTT. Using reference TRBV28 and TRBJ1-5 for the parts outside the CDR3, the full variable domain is DVKVTQSSRYLVKRTGEKVFLECVQDMDHENMFWYRQDPGLGLRLIYFSYDVKMKEKGDIPEGYSVSREKKERFSLILESASTNQTSMYLCASSLGGSNQPQHFGDGTRLSIL.